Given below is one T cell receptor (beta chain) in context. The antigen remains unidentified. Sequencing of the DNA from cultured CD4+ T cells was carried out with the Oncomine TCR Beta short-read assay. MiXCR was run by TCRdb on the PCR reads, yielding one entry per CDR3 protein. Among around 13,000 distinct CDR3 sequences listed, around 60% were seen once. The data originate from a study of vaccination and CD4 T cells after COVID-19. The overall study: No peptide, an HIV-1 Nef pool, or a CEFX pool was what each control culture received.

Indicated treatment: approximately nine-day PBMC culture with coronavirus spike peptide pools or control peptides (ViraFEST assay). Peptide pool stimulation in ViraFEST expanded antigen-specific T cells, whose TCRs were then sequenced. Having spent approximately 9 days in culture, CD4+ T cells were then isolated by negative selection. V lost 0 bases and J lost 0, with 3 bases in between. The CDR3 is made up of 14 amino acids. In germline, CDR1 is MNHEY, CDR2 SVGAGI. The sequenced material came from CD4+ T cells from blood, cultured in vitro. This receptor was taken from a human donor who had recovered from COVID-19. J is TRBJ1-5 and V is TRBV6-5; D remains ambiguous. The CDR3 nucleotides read TGTGCCAGCAGTTACTCGCGTAGCAATCAGCCCCAGCATTTT. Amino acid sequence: CASSYSRSNQPQHF.